The present T cell receptor (beta chain) was sequenced within a study of STAT5B mutations in CD4+ large granular lymphocyte leukemia. Overall study findings and caveats: TRBV06-family usage was enriched in top patient clones (8/27) versus controls (2/35).

CDR3 size: 17 residues. Germline V CDR1 and CDR2: SGDLS, YYNGEE. V was clipped by 1 base and J by 0 bases; unmatched bases: 4. On this clone: Its antigen is still unknown.

This table comes from immunoSEQ multiplex PCR, and its TCRdb copy is limited to in-frame clones, with some not included. The sample contains about 19,000 clones, approximately 84% of which appear only once. What was sequenced was CD4+ T cells from blood buffy coats. The chain joins TRBV9 to TRBJ2-1; 10 nucleotides align to TRBD2. The sequence was obtained from a human donor in good health. Here the CDR3 reads CASSVWASGSSYNEQFF. The CDR3 nucleotides read TGTGCCAGCAGCGTATGGGCTAGCGGGAGCTCCTACAATGAGCAGTTCTTC.